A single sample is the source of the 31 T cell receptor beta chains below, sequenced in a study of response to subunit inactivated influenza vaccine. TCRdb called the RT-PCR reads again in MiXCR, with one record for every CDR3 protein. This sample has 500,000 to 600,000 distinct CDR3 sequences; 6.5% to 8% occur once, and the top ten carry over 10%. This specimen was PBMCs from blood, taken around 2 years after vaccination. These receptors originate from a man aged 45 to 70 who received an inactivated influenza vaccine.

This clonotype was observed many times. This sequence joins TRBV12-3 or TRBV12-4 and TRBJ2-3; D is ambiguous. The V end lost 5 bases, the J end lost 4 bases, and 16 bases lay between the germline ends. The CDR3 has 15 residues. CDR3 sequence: CASSVGTIGADTQYF. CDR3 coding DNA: TGTGCCAGCAGTGTTGGCACGATCGGTGCAGATACGCAGTATTTT.

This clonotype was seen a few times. The CDR3 coding sequence is TGTGCCAGCAGCCTTTGGGCGGGAGAGACCCAGTACTTC. Its translation: CASSLWAGETQYF. J is TRBJ2-5 and V is TRBV9; TRBD2 might be the D (5 bases). CDR1 is SGDLS and CDR2 is YYNGEE in the germline V gene. The CDR3 loop spans 13 amino acids. The ends were cut back, 4 bases at V and 4 bases at J, with 11 bases in the middle.

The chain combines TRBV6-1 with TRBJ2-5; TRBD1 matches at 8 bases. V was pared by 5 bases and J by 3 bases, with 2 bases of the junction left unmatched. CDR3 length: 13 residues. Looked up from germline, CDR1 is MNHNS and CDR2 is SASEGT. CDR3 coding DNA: TGTGCCAGCAGTCCGACAGGGGAAGAGACCCAGTACTTC. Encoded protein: CASSPTGEETQYF.

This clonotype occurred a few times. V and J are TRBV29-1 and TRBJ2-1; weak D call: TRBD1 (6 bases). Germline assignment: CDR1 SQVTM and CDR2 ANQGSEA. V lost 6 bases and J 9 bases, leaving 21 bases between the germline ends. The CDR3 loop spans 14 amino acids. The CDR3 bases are TGCAGCGTCCCGAAACACCTGGGGGCAGGTGAGCAGTTCTTC. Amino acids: CSVPKHLGAGEQFF.

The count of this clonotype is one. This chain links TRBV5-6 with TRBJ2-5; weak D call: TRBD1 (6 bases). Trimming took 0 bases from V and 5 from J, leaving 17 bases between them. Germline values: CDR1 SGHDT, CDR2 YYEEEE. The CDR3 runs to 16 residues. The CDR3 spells CASSLGARGLGETQYF. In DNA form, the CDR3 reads TGTGCCAGCAGCTTGGGGGCCAGGGGTTTAGGCGAGACCCAGTACTTC. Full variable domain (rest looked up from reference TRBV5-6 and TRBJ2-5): DAGVTQSPTHLIKTRGQQVTLRCSPKSGHDTVSWYQQALGQGPQFIFQYYEEEERQRGNFPDRFSGHQFPNYSSELNVNALLLGDSALYLCASSLGARGLGETQYFGPGTRLLVL.

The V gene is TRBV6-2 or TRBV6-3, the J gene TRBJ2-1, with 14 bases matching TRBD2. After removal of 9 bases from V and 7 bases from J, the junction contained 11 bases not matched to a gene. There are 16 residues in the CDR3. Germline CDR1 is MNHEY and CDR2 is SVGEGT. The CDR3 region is CASESGTSGSLNEQFF. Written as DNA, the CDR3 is TGTGCCAGTGAATCCGGGACTAGCGGGAGTTTAAATGAGCAGTTCTTC.

The CDR3 loop reads CATSLNIFRELQNEQFF. The DNA of the CDR3 is TGTGCCACCAGCTTGAACATTTTTCGGGAGTTACAGAATGAGCAGTTCTTC. J is TRBJ2-1 and V is TRBV15, with a possible D match to TRBD2 (6 bases). Trimming took off 5 bases at V and 7 bases at J, with 24 bases between the two ends. The CDR3 has 17 amino acids. Germline V gene lookup returns CDR1 LNHNV and CDR2 YYDKDF (reference sequence).

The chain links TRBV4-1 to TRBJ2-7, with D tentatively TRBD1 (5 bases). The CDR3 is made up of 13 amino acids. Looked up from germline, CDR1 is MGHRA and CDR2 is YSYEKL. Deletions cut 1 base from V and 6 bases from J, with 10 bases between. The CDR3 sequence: CASSQALRVEQYF. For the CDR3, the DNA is TGCGCCAGCAGCCAAGCCCTCAGGGTCGAGCAGTACTTC.

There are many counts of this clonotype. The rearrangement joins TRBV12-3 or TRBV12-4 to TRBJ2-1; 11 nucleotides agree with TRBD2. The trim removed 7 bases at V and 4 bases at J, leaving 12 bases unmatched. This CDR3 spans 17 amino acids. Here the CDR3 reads CASTQGLTSGAYNEQFF. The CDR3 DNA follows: TGTGCCAGCACCCAGGGACTGACTAGCGGGGCATACAATGAGCAGTTCTTC.

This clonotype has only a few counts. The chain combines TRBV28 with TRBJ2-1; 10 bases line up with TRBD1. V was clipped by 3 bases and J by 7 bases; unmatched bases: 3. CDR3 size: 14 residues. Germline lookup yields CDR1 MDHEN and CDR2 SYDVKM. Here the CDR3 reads CASSFGGQGNEQFF. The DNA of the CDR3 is TGTGCCAGCAGTTTCGGGGGACAGGGGAATGAGCAGTTCTTC.

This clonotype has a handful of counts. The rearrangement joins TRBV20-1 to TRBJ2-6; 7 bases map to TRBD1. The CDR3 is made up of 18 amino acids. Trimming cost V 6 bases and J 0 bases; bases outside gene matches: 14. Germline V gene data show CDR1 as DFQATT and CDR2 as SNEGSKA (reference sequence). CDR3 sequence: CSAAPRTGESSGANVLTF. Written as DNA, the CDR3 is TGCAGTGCCGCCCCAAGGACAGGCGAGAGCTCTGGGGCCAACGTCCTGACTTTC.

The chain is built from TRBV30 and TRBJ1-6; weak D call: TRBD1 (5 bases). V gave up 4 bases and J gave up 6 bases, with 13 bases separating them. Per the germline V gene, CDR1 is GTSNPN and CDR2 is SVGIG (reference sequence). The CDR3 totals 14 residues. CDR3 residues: CAWTRRQGNSPLHF. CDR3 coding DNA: TGTGCCTGGACCCGTCGGCAGGGTAATTCACCCCTCCACTTT.

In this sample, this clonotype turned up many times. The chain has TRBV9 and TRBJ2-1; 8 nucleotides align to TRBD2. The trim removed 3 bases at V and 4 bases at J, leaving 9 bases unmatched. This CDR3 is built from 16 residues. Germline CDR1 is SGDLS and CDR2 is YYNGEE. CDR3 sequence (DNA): TGTGCCAGCAGCGGCGGGACGGGGGGGGCTTACAATGAGCAGTTCTTC. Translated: CASSGGTGGAYNEQFF.

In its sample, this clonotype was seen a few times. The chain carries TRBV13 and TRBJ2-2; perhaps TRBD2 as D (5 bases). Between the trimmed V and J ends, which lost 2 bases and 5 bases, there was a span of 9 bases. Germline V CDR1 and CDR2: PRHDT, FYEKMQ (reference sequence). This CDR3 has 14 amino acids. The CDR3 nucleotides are TGTGCCAGCAGCTTAATCCGGGGAACCGGGGAGCTGTTTTTT. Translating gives CASSLIRGTGELFF.

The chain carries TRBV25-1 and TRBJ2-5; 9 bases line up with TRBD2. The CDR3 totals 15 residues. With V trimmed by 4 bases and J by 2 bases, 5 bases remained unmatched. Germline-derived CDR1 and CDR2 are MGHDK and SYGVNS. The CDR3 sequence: CASSAGLAIQETQYF. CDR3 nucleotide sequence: TGTGCCAGCAGTGCCGGACTAGCGATACAAGAGACCCAGTACTTC. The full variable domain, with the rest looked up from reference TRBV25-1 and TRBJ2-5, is EADIYQTPRYLVIGTGKKITLECSQTMGHDKMYWYQQDPGMELHLIHYSYGVNSTEKGDLSSESTVSRIRTEHFPLTLESARPSHTSQYLCASSAGLAIQETQYFGPGTRLLVL.

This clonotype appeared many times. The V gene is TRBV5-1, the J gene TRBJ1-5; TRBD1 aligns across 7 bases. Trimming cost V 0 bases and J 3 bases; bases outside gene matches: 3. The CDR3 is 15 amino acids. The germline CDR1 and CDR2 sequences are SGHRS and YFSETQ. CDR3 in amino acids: CASSLEGQPNQPQHF. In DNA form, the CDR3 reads TGCGCCAGCAGCTTGGAGGGACAGCCCAATCAGCCCCAGCATTTT. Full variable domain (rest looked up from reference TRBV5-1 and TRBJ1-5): KAGVTQTPRYLIKTRGQQVTLSCSPISGHRSVSWYQQTPGQGLQFLFEYFSETQRNKGNFPGRFSGRQFSNSRSEMNVSTLELGDSALYLCASSLEGQPNQPQHFGDGTRLSIL.

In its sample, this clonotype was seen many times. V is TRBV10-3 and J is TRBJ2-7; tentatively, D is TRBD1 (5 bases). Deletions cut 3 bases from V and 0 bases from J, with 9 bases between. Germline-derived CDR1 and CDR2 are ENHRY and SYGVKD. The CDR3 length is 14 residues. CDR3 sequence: CAISDFDSSYEQYF. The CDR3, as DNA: TGTGCCATCAGTGACTTTGACAGCTCCTACGAGCAGTACTTC.

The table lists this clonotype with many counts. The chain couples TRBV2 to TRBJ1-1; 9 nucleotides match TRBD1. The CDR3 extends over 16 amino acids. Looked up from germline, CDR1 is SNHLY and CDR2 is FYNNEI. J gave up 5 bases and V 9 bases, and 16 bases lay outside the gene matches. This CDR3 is CASIKPGQGSGTEAFF. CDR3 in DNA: TGTGCCAGTATAAAGCCGGGACAGGGATCGGGAACTGAAGCTTTCTTT.

CDR3 sequence: CASSYSLRELAEAFF. CDR3 coding DNA: TGTGCCAGCAGTTACTCCCTCAGGGAACTCGCTGAAGCTTTCTTT. The chain carries TRBV6-5 and TRBJ1-1; weak D call: TRBD1 (5 bases). Trimming stripped 0 bases from V and 6 bases from J, with 14 bases between. Looked up from germline, CDR1 is MNHEY and CDR2 is SVGAGI. The CDR3 length is 15 residues.

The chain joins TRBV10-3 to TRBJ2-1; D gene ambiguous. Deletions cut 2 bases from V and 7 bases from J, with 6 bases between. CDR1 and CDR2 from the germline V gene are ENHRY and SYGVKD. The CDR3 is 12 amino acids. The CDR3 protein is CAISEGINEQFF. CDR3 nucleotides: TGTGCCATCAGTGAGGGGATTAATGAGCAGTTCTTC.

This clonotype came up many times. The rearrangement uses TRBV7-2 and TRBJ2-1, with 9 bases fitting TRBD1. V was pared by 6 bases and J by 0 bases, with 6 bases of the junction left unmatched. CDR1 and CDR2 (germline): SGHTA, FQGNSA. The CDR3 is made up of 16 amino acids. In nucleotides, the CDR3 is TGTGCCAGCAGGGGACAGGGAATTAGCTCCTACAATGAGCAGTTCTTC. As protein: CASRGQGISSYNEQFF.

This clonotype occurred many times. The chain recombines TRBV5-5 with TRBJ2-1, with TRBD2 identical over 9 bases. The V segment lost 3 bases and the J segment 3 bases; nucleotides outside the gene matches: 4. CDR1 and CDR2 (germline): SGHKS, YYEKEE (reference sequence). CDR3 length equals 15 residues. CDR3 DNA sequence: TGTGCCAGCAGCTCGGATAGCGGGAGCTACAATGAGCAGTTCTTC. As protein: CASSSDSGSYNEQFF.

CDR3 coding DNA: TGCGCCAGCAGCCAAGAAGACAGAACACCCCTCCACTTT. Its protein is CASSQEDRTPLHF. This chain uses TRBV4-3 with TRBJ1-6, with D tentatively TRBD1 (5 bases). CDR3 length: 13 amino acids. V shed 0 bases and J shed 11 bases, with 8 bases lying between them. Germline loops: CDR1 LGHNA, CDR2 YSLEER.

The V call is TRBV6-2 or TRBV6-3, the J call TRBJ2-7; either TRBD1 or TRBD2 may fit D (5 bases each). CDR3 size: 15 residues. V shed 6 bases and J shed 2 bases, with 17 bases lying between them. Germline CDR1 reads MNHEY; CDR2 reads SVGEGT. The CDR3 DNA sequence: TGTGCCAGCAGAGACTTCCTGGGACGCGCCTACGAGCAGTACTTC. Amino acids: CASRDFLGRAYEQYF.

For the CDR3, the DNA is TGTGCCAGCAGCCAAGATAATTTTGATACGCAGTATTTT. Translated, it gives CASSQDNFDTQYF. The chain couples TRBV3-1 to TRBJ2-3, with unresolved D. V lost 0 bases to trimming and J lost 6 bases, with 7 bases between them. CDR3 length equals 13 residues. Germline loops: CDR1 LGHDT, CDR2 YNNKEL (reference sequence).

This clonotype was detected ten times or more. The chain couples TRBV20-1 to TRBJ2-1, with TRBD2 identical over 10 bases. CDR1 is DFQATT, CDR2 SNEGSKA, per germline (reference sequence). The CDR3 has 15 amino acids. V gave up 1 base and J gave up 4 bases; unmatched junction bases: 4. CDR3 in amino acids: CSARGSGGAYNEQFF. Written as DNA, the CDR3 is TGCAGTGCTAGAGGGAGCGGGGGGGCGTACAATGAGCAGTTCTTC.

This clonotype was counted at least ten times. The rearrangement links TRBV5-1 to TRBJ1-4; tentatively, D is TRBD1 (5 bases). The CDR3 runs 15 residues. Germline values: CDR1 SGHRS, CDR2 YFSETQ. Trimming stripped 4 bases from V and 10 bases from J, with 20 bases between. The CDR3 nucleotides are TGCGCCAGCAGCCCGGACCAGACAGAGGGAAGAAAACTGTTTTTT. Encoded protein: CASSPDQTEGRKLFF.

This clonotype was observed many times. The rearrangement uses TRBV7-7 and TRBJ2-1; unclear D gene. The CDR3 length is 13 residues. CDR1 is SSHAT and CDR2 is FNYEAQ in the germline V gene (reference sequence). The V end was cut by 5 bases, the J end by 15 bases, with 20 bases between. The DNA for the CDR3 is TGTGCCAGCAGCCCCACTGGACCCGTAGGTCTGTTCTTC. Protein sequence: CASSPTGPVGLFF.

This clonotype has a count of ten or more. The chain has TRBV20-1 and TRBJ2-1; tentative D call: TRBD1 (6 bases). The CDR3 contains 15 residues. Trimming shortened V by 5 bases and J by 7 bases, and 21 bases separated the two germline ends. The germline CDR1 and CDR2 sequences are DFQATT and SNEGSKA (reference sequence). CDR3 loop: CSALITNRELNEQFF. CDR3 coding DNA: TGCAGTGCTCTCATAACTAACAGGGAATTAAATGAGCAGTTCTTC.

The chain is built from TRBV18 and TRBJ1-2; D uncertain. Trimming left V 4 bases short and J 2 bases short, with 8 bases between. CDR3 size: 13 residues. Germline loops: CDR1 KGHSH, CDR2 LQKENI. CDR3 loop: CASSHVQNYGYTF. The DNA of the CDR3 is TGTGCCAGCTCACACGTACAAAACTATGGCTACACCTTC.

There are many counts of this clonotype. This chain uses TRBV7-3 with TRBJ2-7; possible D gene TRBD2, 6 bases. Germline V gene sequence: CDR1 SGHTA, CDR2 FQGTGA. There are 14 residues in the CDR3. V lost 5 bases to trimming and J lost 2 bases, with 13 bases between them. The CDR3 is CASSVGDWTYEQYF. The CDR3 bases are TGTGCCAGCAGCGTCGGGGACTGGACCTACGAGCAGTACTTC.